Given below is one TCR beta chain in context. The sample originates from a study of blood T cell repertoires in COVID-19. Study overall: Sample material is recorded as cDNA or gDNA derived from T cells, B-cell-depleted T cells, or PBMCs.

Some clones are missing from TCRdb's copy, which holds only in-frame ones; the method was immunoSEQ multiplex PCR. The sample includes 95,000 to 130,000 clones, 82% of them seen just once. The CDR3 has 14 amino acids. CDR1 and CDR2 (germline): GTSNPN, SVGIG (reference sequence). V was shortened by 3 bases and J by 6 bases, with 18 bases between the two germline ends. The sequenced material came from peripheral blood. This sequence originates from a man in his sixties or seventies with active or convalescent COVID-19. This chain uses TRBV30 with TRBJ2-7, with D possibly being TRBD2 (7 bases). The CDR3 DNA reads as TGTGCCTGGAGCGCCCCCTCGGGGGGCGGCGAGCAGTACTTC. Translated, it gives CAWSAPSGGGEQYF.